The text below deals with one TCR beta chain. Its antigen is currently unknown. MiXCR, run by TCRdb on the 5' RACE reads, gives a single entry per CDR3 protein. The table has about 64,000 distinct CDR3 sequences, approximately 10% seen once; the top ten hold 2.9%. The sample belongs to a study of early T cells in non-severe SARS-CoV-2 infection. Whole-study findings and limits: In VDJdb matching, anti-spike CD8 responses were favored while private and CD4 specificities went missing.

Trimming took off 1 base at V and 3 bases at J, with 17 bases between the two ends. The CDR3 sequence is 16 residues long. The sequence derives from an adult who was a healthcare worker with PCR-confirmed SARS-CoV-2 infection or an uninfected control (not recorded which). The specimen was whole blood, collected at baseline. The chain employs TRBV5-3 and TRBJ2-7; a weak D match, TRBD1 (5 bases). TRBV5-3 is known as an ORF, though its function is uncertain. CDR3 residues: CARSLYTGRNVYEQYF. In DNA, the CDR3 is TGTGCCAGAAGCTTGTACACAGGTCGAAACGTCTACGAGCAGTACTTC.